These T cell receptor beta chains were read from a single sample in a study of cytomegalovirus exposure and HLA in healthy donors. Assay: immunoSEQ multiplex PCR; the TCRdb copy retains only in-frame clones and omits some. The table shows under 200,000 clones, with 68% occurring only once. Sample: PBMCs. These receptors all come from a middle-aged man in good health and CMV-seronegative. Both conserved end residues are part of each CDR3. D genes are given only for firm matches. The size of a clone is reported for some rows only, either as once, few or many, or as a class for expanded clones.

TRBD1	-	TRBV7-9	TRBJ2-3	TGTGCCAGCAGCCTCCCGGACAGGGGAGTAGATACGCAGTATTTT	CASSLPDRGVDTQYF
TRBD2	once	TRBV7-2	TRBJ2-5	TGTGCCAGCAGCTCGACTAGCGGGGGGGCATATGAGACCCAGTACTTC	CASSSTSGGAYETQYF
-	-	TRBV5-6	TRBJ2-7	TGTGCCAGCAGCTTTCCTTCCGAAGACAGGATTAGCTCCTACGAGCAGCACTTC	CASSFPSEDRISSYEQHF
TRBD2	few	TRBV7-2	TRBJ2-5	TGTGCCAGCAGCGCCTCCCTAGCGGGGGGGGGAGAGACCCAGTACTTC	CASSASLAGGGETQYF
-	-	TRBV7-9	TRBJ2-7	TGTGCCAGCGGCCAACAGGGAGGGTCGTGGGAGCAGTACTTC	CASGQQGGSWEQYF
TRBD1	few	TRBV2	TRBJ1-1	TGTGCCAGCAGTGAATGGACAGGGGGGACTGAAGCTTTCTTT	CASSEWTGGTEAFF
-	few	TRBV9	TRBJ2-7	TGTGCCAGCAGCGTAGAAGACTTCCGGACTACTAGTTACGCGAAGCAGTACTTC	CASSVEDFRTTSYAKQYF
TRBD1	-	TRBV27	TRBJ2-3	TGTGCCAGCAGTTTAGAGGGGACAGGGCGAACGCAGTATTTT	CASSLEGTGRTQYF
-	-	TRBV15	TRBJ2-6	TGTGCCACCAGCCGTAAAAGGACTCCGGGGGCCAACGTCCTGACTTTC	CATSRKRTPGANVLTF
TRBD2	once	TRBV19	TRBJ2-3	TGTGCCAGTAGTAGTGAGCGGGGGGCTACGCAGTATTTT	CASSSERGATQYF
TRBD2	-	TRBV5-1	TRBJ2-5	TGCGCCAGCAGCCCGCAAGGGACTACCCCTGGGGAGACCCAGTACTTC	CASSPQGTTPGETQYF
TRBD1	once	TRBV18	TRBJ1-2	TGTGCCAGCTCACCAGTACAGGGGGGGTATGGCTACACCTTC	CASSPVQGGYGYTF
-	few	TRBV5-1	TRBJ2-3	TGCGCCAGCAGCTTTACGGGGGTTACTAGCACAGATACGCAGTATTTT	CASSFTGVTSTDTQYF
TRBD1	once	TRBV15	TRBJ1-1	TGTGCCACCAGCAGAGATCCCGGGACAGGGACTGAAGCTTTCTTT	CATSRDPGTGTEAFF
TRBD2	few	TRBV19	TRBJ2-1	TGTGCCAGTAGTATTTCAACCGGGGGGGGCAATGAGCAGTTCTTC	CASSISTGGGNEQFF
TRBD1	-	TRBV18	TRBJ1-4	TGTGCCAGCTCACCAGGGACAGGGGCTAATGAAAAACTGTTTTTT	CASSPGTGANEKLFF
TRBD2	-	TRBV9	TRBJ2-5	TGTGCCAGCAGCGTAGGACTAGCGGGGGGATCAGAGACCCAGTACTTC	CASSVGLAGGSETQYF
-	-	TRBV6-6	TRBJ2-5	TGTGCCAGCAAAAGGGGTCTAGGGGCTCAAGAGACCCAGTACTTC	CASKRGLGAQETQYF
TRBD1	-	TRBV7-6	TRBJ2-1	TGTGCCAGCAGCTTATCGCCGTACAGGGGAAAGAATGAGCAGTTCTTC	CASSLSPYRGKNEQFF
-	-	TRBV21-1	TRBJ2-1	TGTGCCAGCAGCAAAGCTGCAGGGGTTTGGTCCTACAATGAGCAGTTCTTC	CASSKAAGVWSYNEQFF
-	-	TRBV28	TRBJ1-2	TGTGCCAGCAGAAGAACAGGGTTGGACTATGGCTACACCTTC	CASRRTGLDYGYTF
TRBD2	-	TRBV28	TRBJ2-2	TGTGCCAGCAGTTGGGGGGGGGTTGACACCGGGGAGCTGTTTTTT	CASSWGGVDTGELFF
-	-	TRBV11-2	TRBJ1-2	TGTGCCAGCAGCCCTTTGACATTCTATGGCTACACCTTC	CASSPLTFYGYTF
-	-	TRBV7-2	TRBJ2-2	TGTGCCAGCAGCTATACACCGGGACTCCACACCGGGGAGCTGTTTTTT	CASSYTPGLHTGELFF
TRBD1	-	TRBV6-1	TRBJ2-2	TGTGCCAGCAGGGACAGGGGACGCACCGGGGAGCTGTTTTTT	CASRDRGRTGELFF
TRBD1	few	TRBV5-5	TRBJ1-1	TGTGCCAGCAGCTACCCCGGGACAGGGGTGGGAGCTTTCTTT	CASSYPGTGVGAFF
-	-	TRBV7-7	TRBJ1-1	TGTGCTAGCAGCCCGATTGATCAGGCGGGCACTGAAGCTTTCTTT	CASSPIDQAGTEAFF
-	-	TRBV19	TRBJ1-1	TGTGCCAGTAGCGGGAACACTGAAGCTTTCTTT	CASSGNTEAFF
-	once	TRBV5-1	TRBJ1-2	TGCGCCAGCAGCTTGGGACAGGCATCGAACTATGGCTACACCTTC	CASSLGQASNYGYTF
-	-	TRBV5-6	TRBJ1-5	TGTGCCAGCAGCTTGATAGGGGCAGGTCAGCCCCAGCATTTT	CASSLIGAGQPQHF
-	few	TRBV6-6	TRBJ2-7	TGTGCCAGCAGCCTACAGGGTTCAAACTCATACGAGCAGTACTTC	CASSLQGSNSYEQYF
-	-	TRBV5-4	TRBJ1-1	TGTGCCAGCAGTTCCCGGACAGTCATGAACACTGAAGCTTTCTTT	CASSSRTVMNTEAFF
-	-	TRBV10-3	TRBJ2-7	TGTGCCATCAGTGAGGGAGGCGGGGGCCCCTACGAGCAGTACTTC	CAISEGGGGPYEQYF
TRBD1	few	TRBV5-6	TRBJ2-1	TGTGCCAGCAGCACGTTAGACAGGGGCTACAATGAGCAGTTCTTC	CASSTLDRGYNEQFF
TRBD2	-	TRBV15	TRBJ2-1	TGTGCCACCAGCAGAGGGGGGGATAGCGGGGGCCGCGCCTACAATGAGCAGTTCTTC	CATSRGGDSGGRAYNEQFF
-	few	TRBV6-1	TRBJ2-3	TGTGCCAGCACCGACAGGGAGGCAGATACGCAGTATTTT	CASTDREADTQYF
TRBD1	-	TRBV4-2	TRBJ2-1	TGTGCCAGCAGCCAAGAGAGGGGGACAGGGGTGATAAGCTCCTACAATGAGCAGTTCTTC	CASSQERGTGVISSYNEQFF
-	-	TRBV7-9	TRBJ1-5	TGTGCCAGCAGCTTAAGGGAGAACGATCAGCCCCAGCATTTT	CASSLRENDQPQHF
-	-	TRBV28	TRBJ1-3	TGTGCCAGCAGTGCGCCGGCGACAGGAAACACCATATATTTT	CASSAPATGNTIYF
-	few	TRBV6-1	TRBJ1-3	TGTGCCAGCAGTGATTGGGCACTAGACGGGGAACGAGGGACCATATATTTT	CASSDWALDGERGTIYF
-	-	TRBV19	TRBJ2-7	TGTGCCAGTAGTGAACAGGGATGGTACGAGCAGTACTTC	CASSEQGWYEQYF